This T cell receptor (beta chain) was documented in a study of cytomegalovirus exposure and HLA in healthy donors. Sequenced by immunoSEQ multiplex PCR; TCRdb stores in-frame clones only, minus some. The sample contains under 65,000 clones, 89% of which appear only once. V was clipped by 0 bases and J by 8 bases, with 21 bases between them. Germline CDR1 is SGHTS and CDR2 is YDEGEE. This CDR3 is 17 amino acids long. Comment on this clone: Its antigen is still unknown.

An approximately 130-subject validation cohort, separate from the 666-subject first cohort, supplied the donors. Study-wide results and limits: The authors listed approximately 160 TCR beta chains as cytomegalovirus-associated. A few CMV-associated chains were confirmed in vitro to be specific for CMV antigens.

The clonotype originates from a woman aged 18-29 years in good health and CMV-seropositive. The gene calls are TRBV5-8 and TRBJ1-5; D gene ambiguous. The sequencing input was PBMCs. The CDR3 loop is CASSLVPVLRVAKPQHF. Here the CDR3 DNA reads TGTGCCAGCAGCTTGGTACCGGTCCTGAGGGTAGCAAAGCCCCAGCATTTT.